This entry lists 6 T cell receptor beta chains sequenced from one sample in a study of blood T cell repertoires in COVID-19. TCRdb keeps only in-frame clones here, not all; method: immunoSEQ multiplex PCR. The table includes 150,000 to 200,000 clones, 80% detected once. The sequenced material came from PBMCs or T cells enriched from blood (not recorded which). Source of these receptors: a man between 60 and 75 years old who had been exposed to COVID-19.

The chain is built from TRBV2 and TRBJ1-4, with D unresolved. CDR3 length equals 13 residues. The V gene lost 10 bases and the J gene lost 3 bases, with 12 bases spanning the gap. The germline CDR1 and CDR2 sequences are SNHLY and FYNNEI. The DNA of the CDR3 is TGTGCCACCGGGAGGGATTCTAATGAAAAACTGTTTTTT. Residues: CATGRDSNEKLFF.

J is TRBJ2-7 and V is TRBV10-3; 10 bases are shared with TRBD1. V lost 6 bases to trimming and J lost 3 bases; unmatched junction nucleotides: 8. The CDR3 contains 15 residues. Germline CDR1 is ENHRY and CDR2 is SYGVKD. The CDR3 DNA is TGTGCCATCAGACGCTCCGGGACAGGGGACTACGAGCAGTACTTC. Protein sequence: CAIRRSGTGDYEQYF.

A few counts support this clone. The chain uses TRBV13 and TRBJ2-1, with 8 bases fitting TRBD2. The CDR3 loop spans 15 amino acids. Germline trimming cut 4 bases from V and 8 bases from J; bases unmatched to any gene: 10. Germline V gene lookup returns CDR1 PRHDT and CDR2 FYEKMQ (reference sequence). In DNA, the CDR3 is TGTGCCAGCAGCTCGGGACTAGGGGTGGGCGATGAGCAGTTCTTC. This translates into CASSSGLGVGDEQFF.

V gene TRBV6-2 or TRBV6-3 combines with J gene TRBJ2-4; TRBD2 might be the D (6 bases). The germline V gene has CDR1 MNHEY and CDR2 SVGEGT. The CDR3 sequence is 12 residues long. The V end was cut by 2 bases, the J end by 13 bases, with 12 bases between. The CDR3 loop is CASSYRGRGQYF. As DNA, the CDR3 is TGTGCCAGCAGTTACAGGGGACGGGGGCAGTACTTC.

This clone was recorded a few times. The rearrangement uses TRBV4-1 and TRBJ2-1; D is perhaps TRBD2 (5 bases). Germline V CDR1 and CDR2: MGHRA, YSYEKL. The CDR3 extends over 15 amino acids. Trimming took off 4 bases at V and 7 bases at J, with 17 bases between the two ends. The CDR3, as DNA: TGCGCCAGCAGCCCTATAGGGATAGCGAAAAATGAGCAGTTCTTC. Protein sequence: CASSPIGIAKNEQFF.

The chain's CDR3 is CAWSVVIDLFF. For the CDR3, the DNA is TGTGCCTGGAGTGTGGTAATAGATTTGTTCTTC. This chain uses TRBV30 with TRBJ2-1; D is undetermined. This CDR3 is built from 11 residues. V lost 0 bases and J lost 15, with 12 bases in between. The germline gives CDR1 GTSNPN, CDR2 SVGIG (reference sequence).